A selection of T cell receptor beta chains follows, all from one sample in a study of OX40 agonist ivuxolimab in advanced cancers. Sequencing was performed with immunoSEQ multiplex PCR; in TCRdb, only in-frame clones are kept and a portion is missing. The table records roughly 16,000 clones, approximately 84% of them present only once. Sequenced here: CD4+ or CD8+ T cells sorted from blood, sampled in a trial of the OX40 agonist ivuxolimab. The origin of the receptors is an adult with an advanced solid tumor such as melanoma, head and neck, liver or kidney cancer. The CDR3 runs from the conserved cysteine through the conserved F or W. D genes are given only for firm matches. Not all rows give a size; the values are once, few, many and, for expanded clones, a class.

.	.	TRBV5-4	TRBJ1-2	CASSSDFIGSKDGYTF	TGTGCCAGCAGCTCTGATTTTATAGGGAGTAAGGATGGCTACACCTTC
.	.	TRBV14	TRBJ2-7	CASSQEGRVYEQYF	TGTGCCAGCAGCCAAGAGGGCAGGGTCTACGAGCAGTACTTC
.	.	TRBV6-5	TRBJ2-2	CASSYRVTGELFF	TGTGCCAGCAGCTACAGGGTCACCGGGGAGCTGTTTTTT
once	.	TRBV7-7	TRBJ2-3	CASSPTTVAVARTDTQYF	.
.	.	TRBV9	TRBJ1-3	CASSGRVSGNTIYF	TGTGCCAGCAGCGGCAGGGTGTCCGGAAACACCATATATTTT
few	.	TRBV13	TRBJ1-5	CASSLGYQPQHF	TGTGCCAGCAGCTTAGGCTATCAGCCCCAGCATTTT
.	.	TRBV19	TRBJ2-7	CASSIGQLSYEQYF	TGTGCCAGTAGTATAGGTCAACTTTCCTACGAGCAGTACTTC
.	.	TRBV7-8	TRBJ2-7	CASSPGTGIYEQYF	TGTGCCAGCAGCCCAGGGACGGGCATCTACGAGCAGTACTTC
large	.	TRBV7-6	TRBJ2-7	CASSVDRLLGEQYF	TGTGCCAGCAGCGTAGACAGGCTCTTAGGAGAGCAGTACTTC
.	TRBD1	TRBV4-1	TRBJ1-6	CASSQAPGSGQGYSPLHF	TGCGCCAGCAGCCAAGCCCCTGGCAGCGGACAGGGGTATTCACCCCTCCACTTT